A single sample gave rise to the 14 T cell receptor beta chains below, sequenced in a study of cytomegalovirus exposure and HLA in healthy donors. The study ran its PCR with 60 Vbeta and 13 Jbeta primers. Using immunoSEQ multiplex PCR, the repertoire was profiled, and TCRdb retains in-frame clones only, with some absent. The profile shows 100,000 to 150,000 clones, roughly four fifths of them singletons. The sample was PBMCs. Source of these receptors: a woman in her thirties or forties in good health and CMV-seropositive.

The rearrangement links TRBV13 to TRBJ1-2; D is possibly TRBD1 (6 bases). V lost 5 bases to trimming and J lost 2 bases, with 21 bases between them. There are 17 residues in the CDR3. Germline V lookup: CDR1 PRHDT, CDR2 FYEKMQ (reference sequence). CDR3 DNA sequence: TGTGCCAGCAGCGCCGCCGGACAGTTGGAGTTAAACTATGGCTACACCTTC. As protein: CASSAAGQLELNYGYTF.

In its sample, this clone was seen once. V and J are TRBV10-3 and TRBJ1-1, with 7 bases lining up with TRBD1. After removal of 3 bases from V and 1 base from J, the junction contained 5 bases not matched to a gene. Germline CDR1 ENHRY, CDR2 SYGVKD. CDR3 length: 15 amino acids. CDR3 nucleotide sequence: TGTGCCATCAGTGACGAAAAGGGGGCGAACACTGAAGCTTTCTTT. Translated: CAISDEKGANTEAFF.

Only a few counts were recorded for this clone. The rearrangement joins TRBV27 to TRBJ2-1; 14 bases agree with TRBD2. The CDR3 consists of 16 residues. CDR1 MNHEY and CDR2 SMNVEV come from the germline V gene (reference sequence). V gave up 6 bases and J gave up 4 bases; unmatched junction bases: 5. CDR3 protein: CASSLRTSGGYNEQFF. CDR3 nucleotides: TGTGCCAGCAGCCTTAGGACTAGCGGGGGGTACAATGAGCAGTTCTTC.

This clone was observed a single time. J is TRBJ1-2 and V is TRBV14; 11 bases are shared with TRBD1. The germline V gene encodes CDR1 SGHDN and CDR2 FVKESK. The V and J ends lost 4 bases and 3 bases, in that order; junction bases with no gene match: 4. This CDR3 comprises 15 residues. DNA for the CDR3: TGTGCCAGCAGCCCCTGGACAGGGGGCCACTATGGCTACACCTTC. Its protein product is CASSPWTGGHYGYTF.

The rearrangement links TRBV30 to TRBJ2-7, with 7 bases that match TRBD1. This CDR3 spans 13 amino acids. CDR1 and CDR2 (germline): GTSNPN, SVGIG (reference sequence). J lost 4 bases, V lost 0 bases, and 3 bases had no gene match. CDR3 sequence (DNA): TGTGCCTGGAGTGTACAGGGGAGATACGAGCAGTACTTC. Its protein is CAWSVQGRYEQYF.

This clone was recorded a few times. The chain carries TRBV20-1 and TRBJ2-7; D is perhaps TRBD2 (5 bases). The V and J ends lost 6 bases and 9 bases respectively, with 12 bases between them. CDR3 length equals 10 residues. Germline CDR1 and CDR2: DFQATT and SNEGSKA (reference sequence). The CDR3 reads CSAEAVAQYF. The CDR3 nucleotides read TGCAGTGCCGAAGCGGTGGCGCAGTACTTC.

The chain couples TRBV4-2 to TRBJ1-4; a weak D match, TRBD1 (6 bases). V lost 1 base, J lost 0 bases, and 15 bases lay in between. CDR3 size: 18 residues. Per germline, CDR1 LGHNA and CDR2 YNFKEQ. CDR3 region: CASSQVGRGKATNEKLFF. CDR3 bases: TGTGCCAGCAGCCAAGTGGGCAGGGGAAAAGCAACTAATGAAAAACTGTTTTTT.

This sequence joins TRBV6-4 and TRBJ1-1; a possible D gene is TRBD1 (5 bases). This CDR3 is built from 12 residues. Germline V gives CDR1 MRHNA, CDR2 SNTAGT. V lost 6 bases, J lost 7 bases, and 12 bases lay in between. The CDR3 DNA reads as TGTGCCAGCAGGGGGGACGGGGGTGAAGCTTTCTTT. It encodes CASRGDGGEAFF.

The CDR3 loop is CASSGGREQYF. In DNA, the CDR3 is TGTGCCAGCAGCGGCGGCCGGGAGCAGTACTTC. This chain joins TRBV4-2 and TRBJ2-7; D not resolved. Germline V gives CDR1 LGHNA, CDR2 YNFKEQ. Trimming shortened V by 5 bases and J by 7 bases, and 9 bases separated the two germline ends. The CDR3 contains 11 residues.

V is TRBV10-3 and J is TRBJ2-1, with a possible D match to TRBD1 (5 bases). Germline-derived CDR1 and CDR2 are ENHRY and SYGVKD. Trimming took 2 bases from V and 0 from J, leaving 17 bases between them. This CDR3 region has 18 residues. CDR3 DNA sequence: TGTGCCATCAGTGAGAGGCAGGGAAAAAGAAGCTCCTACAATGAGCAGTTCTTC. Residues: CAISERQGKRSSYNEQFF.

The chain joins TRBV11-3 to TRBJ2-1, with 7 nucleotides matching TRBD1. Germline CDR1 reads SGHNT; CDR2 reads YENEEA. The CDR3 loop spans 14 amino acids. V dropped 3 bases and J dropped 4; count of bases not matched to a gene: 3. CDR3 in DNA: TGTGCCAGCAGCTTGGGACAGACATACAATGAGCAGTTCTTC. Its protein is CASSLGQTYNEQFF.

V and J are TRBV7-9 and TRBJ2-5, with 15 nucleotides matching TRBD2. Germline values: CDR1 SEHNR, CDR2 FQNEAQ (reference sequence). J gave up 0 bases and V 5 bases, and 4 bases lay outside the gene matches. This CDR3 has 17 residues. The CDR3 nucleotides read TGTGCCAGCAGCCAGGGGACTAGCGGGGGGAACCAAGAGACCCAGTACTTC. This translates into CASSQGTSGGNQETQYF.

The chain is built from TRBV5-4 and TRBJ2-4; TRBD2 matches 9 bases. The CDR3 loop spans 15 amino acids. The germline gives CDR1 SGHNT, CDR2 YYREEE (reference sequence). J was trimmed by 5 bases and V by 3 bases; bases with no gene match: 6. Here the CDR3 reads CASSWSSGRENIQYF. The CDR3 coding sequence is TGTGCCAGCAGCTGGAGTAGCGGGAGAGAAAACATTCAGTACTTC.

The rearrangement links TRBV19 to TRBJ1-1; the D gene is possibly TRBD1 (6 bases). Trimming took off 6 bases at V and 5 bases at J, with 22 bases between the two ends. Per the germline V gene, CDR1 is LNHDA and CDR2 is SQIVND (reference sequence). The CDR3 has 16 residues. The DNA of the CDR3 is TGTGCCAGTAGATCCGCGGGGGCGCAACGGGAGACTGAAGCTTTCTTT. Amino acid sequence: CASRSAGAQRETEAFF.